Sequencing of this T cell receptor beta chain was carried out in a study of cytomegalovirus exposure and HLA in healthy donors. With 60 Vbeta and 13 Jbeta primers, the PCR was carried out. Profiled with immunoSEQ multiplex PCR; TCRdb holds only in-frame clones, not every one. The sample lists under 200,000 clones, roughly 80% occurring once. The CDR3 has 13 residues. Trimming took off 1 base at V and 1 base at J, with 5 bases between the two ends. Germline CDR1 SGHNT, CDR2 YYREEE (reference sequence). This TCR was sampled from a human donor in good health. Sample: PBMCs. The chain uses TRBV5-4 and TRBJ2-5; D unresolved. The CDR3 protein is CASSLPGQETQYF. CDR3 DNA sequence: TGTGCCAGCAGCTTGCCCGGCCAAGAGACCCAGTACTTC.